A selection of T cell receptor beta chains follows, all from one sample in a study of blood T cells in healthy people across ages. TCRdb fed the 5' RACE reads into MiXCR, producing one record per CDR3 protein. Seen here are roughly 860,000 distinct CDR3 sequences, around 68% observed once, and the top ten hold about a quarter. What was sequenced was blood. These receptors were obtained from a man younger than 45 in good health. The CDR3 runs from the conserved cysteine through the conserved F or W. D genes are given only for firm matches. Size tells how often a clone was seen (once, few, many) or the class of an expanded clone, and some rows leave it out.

CDR3: CASRETGSYVQYF
DNA: TGCGCCAGCAGGGAAACAGGGTCCTACGTGCAGTACTTC
size: .
V: TRBV5-1
D: .
J: TRBJ2-7

CDR3: CAIRRTEGFYEQYF
DNA: TGTGCCATCAGACGGACGGAGGGCTTCTACGAGCAGTACTTC
size: .
V: TRBV10-3
D: .
J: TRBJ2-7

CDR3: CASSLWLAGGQNEQFF
DNA: TGTGCCAGCAGTTTGTGGCTAGCGGGGGGGCAGAATGAGCAGTTCTTC
size: once
V: TRBV27
D: TRBD2
J: TRBJ2-1

CDR3: CASSWTGPGYTF
DNA: TGTGCCAGCAGTTGGACAGGGCCTGGCTACACCTTC
size: once
V: TRBV28
D: TRBD1
J: TRBJ1-2

CDR3: CAGSDAGGTRNEQFF
DNA: TGTGCCGGCAGTGATGCGGGGGGGACTCGGAATGAGCAGTTCTTC
size: .
V: TRBV6-1
D: TRBD2
J: TRBJ2-1

CDR3: CASSPEGHPTDTQYF
DNA: TGTGCCAGCTCCCCAGAGGGACACCCCACAGATACGCAGTATTTT
size: once
V: TRBV27
D: .
J: TRBJ2-3

CDR3: CASRLDPGAYEQYF
DNA: TGTGCCAGCAGACTCGATCCCGGAGCCTACGAGCAGTACTTC
size: .
V: TRBV7-3
D: .
J: TRBJ2-7

CDR3: CASSAPDRRNEKLFF
DNA: TGTGCCAGCAGTGCGCCGGACAGGAGGAATGAAAAACTGTTTTTT
size: .
V: TRBV28
D: TRBD1
J: TRBJ1-4

CDR3: CASSQPTSGGALDTQYF
DNA: TGTGCCAGCAGCCAACCGACTAGCGGGGGGGCTTTAGATACGCAGTATTTT
size: .
V: TRBV4-2
D: TRBD2
J: TRBJ2-3

CDR3: CASSTSIYEQYF
DNA: TGTGCCAGCAGCACTTCGATCTACGAGCAGTACTTC
size: few
V: TRBV7-9
D: .
J: TRBJ2-7

CDR3: CASSKTGGGSYTF
DNA: TGTGCCAGCAGCAAAACAGGGGGCGGGAGCTACACCTTC
size: .
V: TRBV12-3/TRBV12-4
D: TRBD1
J: TRBJ1-2

CDR3: CASSLDPTSGGMEDTQYF
DNA: TGTGCCAGCAGCCTAGACCCCACTAGCGGGGGGATGGAAGATACGCAGTATTTT
size: .
V: TRBV13
D: TRBD2
J: TRBJ2-3

CDR3: CASSGVLSYEQYF
DNA: TGTGCCAGCAGTGGCGTCCTCTCCTACGAGCAGTACTTC
size: .
V: TRBV6-2/TRBV6-3
D: .
J: TRBJ2-7

CDR3: CASSYPGGQAEQFF
DNA: TGTGCCAGCAGTTACCCAGGGGGCCAAGCTGAGCAGTTCTTC
size: .
V: TRBV27
D: TRBD1
J: TRBJ2-1

CDR3: CSARVGSGLNYGYTF
DNA: TGCAGTGCTAGAGTTGGGTCAGGACTTAACTATGGCTACACCTTC
size: once
V: TRBV20-1
D: .
J: TRBJ1-2

CDR3: CASSQRRYRASNQPQHF
DNA: TGTGCCAGCAGCCAACGTCGGTACAGGGCGAGCAATCAGCCCCAGCATTTT
size: .
V: TRBV9
D: .
J: TRBJ1-5

CDR3: CASSQDSGASGANVLTF
DNA: TGTGCCAGCAGCCAAGATAGCGGGGCCTCTGGGGCCAACGTCCTGACTTTC
size: .
V: TRBV4-2
D: TRBD2
J: TRBJ2-6

CDR3: CASSAHGASYGYTF
DNA: TGCGCCAGCAGCGCGCACGGGGCCTCCTATGGCTACACCTTC
size: .
V: TRBV5-1
D: .
J: TRBJ1-2

CDR3: CASRTQGGYNEQFF
DNA: TGTGCCAGCAGGACCCAGGGAGGGTACAATGAGCAGTTCTTC
size: .
V: TRBV2
D: TRBD2
J: TRBJ2-1

CDR3: CASSLQGDTEAFF
DNA: TGTGCCAGCAGCTTACAGGGGGACACTGAAGCTTTCTTT
size: few
V: TRBV7-3
D: TRBD1
J: TRBJ1-1

CDR3: CASSPQGAGTYQETQYF
DNA: TGTGCCAGCAGCCCTCAAGGGGCGGGGACGTACCAAGAGACCCAGTACTTC
size: .
V: TRBV4-2
D: .
J: TRBJ2-5

CDR3: CASSLWARTGELSYNSPLHF
DNA: TGTGCCAGCAGTTTATGGGCCCGGACAGGGGAACTCTCCTATAATTCACCCCTCCACTTT
size: .
V: TRBV27
D: TRBD1
J: TRBJ1-6

CDR3: CSVQQGFSDTQYF
DNA: TGCAGCGTACAACAGGGGTTTTCAGATACGCAGTATTTT
size: few
V: TRBV29-1
D: TRBD1
J: TRBJ2-3

CDR3: CASSQSDTSEAFF
DNA: TGCGCCAGCAGTCAATCGGACACCTCTGAAGCTTTCTTT
size: .
V: TRBV4-1
D: .
J: TRBJ1-1

CDR3: CASSQERPAHSSYNEQFF
DNA: TGCGCCAGCAGCCAAGAACGACCAGCGCATAGCTCCTACAATGAGCAGTTCTTC
size: .
V: TRBV4-3
D: .
J: TRBJ2-1

CDR3: CASSSRTDNNEQFF
DNA: TGTGCCAGCAGCTCCAGGACGGATAACAATGAGCAGTTCTTC
size: .
V: TRBV9
D: .
J: TRBJ2-1

CDR3: CASRTGVYNQPQHF
DNA: TGTGCCAGCAGGACAGGGGTCTACAATCAGCCCCAGCATTTT
size: few
V: TRBV27
D: TRBD1
J: TRBJ1-5

CDR3: CASSQEAGTIYEQYF
DNA: TGTGCCAGCAGCCAAGAAGCGGGCACGATCTACGAGCAGTACTTC
size: .
V: TRBV3-1
D: .
J: TRBJ2-7

CDR3: CSVLDRGSPSGANVLTF
DNA: TGCAGCGTTTTGGACAGGGGGAGTCCCAGTGGGGCCAACGTCCTGACTTTC
size: .
V: TRBV29-1
D: TRBD1
J: TRBJ2-6

CDR3: CASSLARRSGEQFF
DNA: TGTGCCAGCAGCTTAGCGAGGCGATCCGGTGAGCAGTTCTTC
size: few
V: TRBV7-2
D: .
J: TRBJ2-1

CDR3: CASSVEASPINEQFF
DNA: TGTGCCAGCAGCGTGGAGGCTAGCCCCATCAATGAGCAGTTCTTC
size: .
V: TRBV5-4
D: .
J: TRBJ2-1

CDR3: CASRSDRGREFF
DNA: TGTGCCAGCAGATCCGACAGGGGAAGGGAGTTCTTC
size: few
V: TRBV27
D: TRBD1
J: TRBJ2-1

CDR3: CASSEQGYTEAFF
DNA: TGTGCCAGCAGTGAACAGGGGTACACTGAAGCTTTCTTT
size: .
V: TRBV2
D: .
J: TRBJ1-1

CDR3: CATEGGSSYNEQFF
DNA: TGTGCCACCGAAGGGGGAAGCTCCTACAATGAGCAGTTCTTC
size: .
V: TRBV24-1
D: .
J: TRBJ2-1

CDR3: CASSILGGDTEAFF
DNA: TGTGCCAGCAGCATTCTTGGGGGTGACACTGAAGCTTTCTTT
size: .
V: TRBV5-5
D: .
J: TRBJ1-1

CDR3: CASSIRGQGADEQYF
DNA: TGTGCCAGCAGTATCCGGGGACAGGGGGCGGACGAGCAGTACTTC
size: .
V: TRBV6-2/TRBV6-3
D: TRBD1
J: TRBJ2-7

CDR3: CSVESGTGFYEQYF
DNA: TGCAGCGTTGAATCCGGGACAGGTTTCTACGAGCAGTACTTC
size: .
V: TRBV29-1
D: TRBD1
J: TRBJ2-7

CDR3: CSATGIPGRGETQYF
DNA: TGCAGTGCCACAGGGATACCGGGGAGAGGAGAGACCCAGTACTTC
size: .
V: TRBV20-1
D: .
J: TRBJ2-5

CDR3: CASSESAGALSSYEQYF
DNA: TGTGCCAGCAGTGAATCAGCGGGGGCCCTTAGCTCCTACGAGCAGTACTTC
size: many
V: TRBV2
D: TRBD2
J: TRBJ2-7

CDR3: CSVLVQEAQYF
DNA: TGCAGCGTTCTGGTTCAAGAGGCCCAGTACTTC
size: .
V: TRBV29-1
D: .
J: TRBJ2-5